The 14 T cell receptor beta chains below were found in one sample sequenced in a study of CD8 T cells in Susac syndrome. Reverse transcription of roughly 0.5 to 1 ug RNA used random hexamers. A single record per CDR3 protein comes from TCRdb applying MiXCR to the immunoSEQ multiplex PCR reads. The sample contains 300,000 or so distinct CDR3 sequences, about 92% of which appear only once. The sequencing input was CD4+ T cells from PBMCs. These receptors all come from a human donor with multiple sclerosis.

The J gene is TRBJ2-7, the V gene TRBV12-3 or TRBV12-4; 13 nucleotides line up with TRBD2. J lost 9 bases, V lost 3 bases, and 5 bases had no gene match. The CDR3 has 14 residues. CDR3 nucleotides: TGTGCCAGCAGTTTGGGACTAGCGGGGCTGTGGCAGTACTTC. Translating it yields CASSLGLAGLWQYF.

The genes are TRBV20-1 and TRBJ1-1; TRBD1 aligns across 8 bases. CDR3 size: 14 residues. Per germline, CDR1 DFQATT and CDR2 SNEGSKA (reference sequence). V lost 5 bases, J lost 1 base, and 6 bases stayed unmatched. The DNA of the CDR3 is TGCAGTGCTTCCGGACAGGGTGGGAACACTGAAGCTTTCTTT. Encoded protein: CSASGQGGNTEAFF.

This clonotype was seen once. The V and J genes are TRBV6-1 and TRBJ2-7; 7 positions agree with TRBD2. V lost 5 bases, J lost 7 bases, and 5 bases stayed unmatched. CDR3 size: 12 residues. Germline CDR1 is MNHNS and CDR2 is SASEGT. The CDR3 sequence is CASSWGEGEQYF. Here the CDR3 DNA reads TGTGCCAGCAGTTGGGGGGAGGGGGAGCAGTACTTC.

The rearrangement links TRBV10-3 to TRBJ2-5; 8 bases are a match to TRBD1. This CDR3 has 16 residues. Germline V lookup: CDR1 ENHRY, CDR2 SYGVKD. V was clipped by 0 bases and J by 1 base; unmatched bases: 4. The CDR3 DNA reads TGTGCCATCAGTGAGTCGAGACAGGGGATCCAAGAGACCCAGTACTTC. This codes for CAISESRQGIQETQYF.

The chain carries TRBV6-2 or TRBV6-3 and TRBJ1-5, with D possibly being TRBD1 (6 bases). CDR3 length: 19 amino acids. The V and J ends lost 8 bases and 1 base respectively, with 27 bases between them. The germline gives CDR1 MNHEY, CDR2 SVGEGT. As DNA, the CDR3 is TGTGCCAGCCTCAAAGCGTCGGGGCAGGGGTCACGGAGCAATCAGCCCCAGCATTTT. This translates into CASLKASGQGSRSNQPQHF.

The chain joins TRBV10-3 to TRBJ2-5; D is possibly TRBD1 (6 bases). The CDR3 runs to 15 residues. Germline-derived CDR1 and CDR2 are ENHRY and SYGVKD. V lost 4 bases, J lost 3 bases, and 15 bases lay in between. The CDR3 sequence is CAISGTGQTKETQYF. Written as DNA, the CDR3 is TGTGCCATCAGTGGAACAGGGCAAACGAAAGAGACCCAGTACTTC.

J is TRBJ1-1 and V is TRBV6-6; D is possibly TRBD1 (6 bases). V lost 0 bases and J lost 6, with 11 bases in between. The CDR3 spans 14 residues. CDR1 is MNHNY and CDR2 is SVGAGI in the germline V gene (reference sequence). CDR3 amino acids: CASSYSGQWAEAFF. In DNA, the CDR3 is TGTGCCAGCAGTTACTCAGGACAGTGGGCTGAAGCTTTCTTT.

This chain connects TRBV11-2 to TRBJ2-1; D remains unclear. Trimming removed 3 bases from V and 6 bases from J, with 6 bases in between. CDR1 is SGHAT and CDR2 is FQNNGV in the germline V gene. There are 12 residues in the CDR3. CDR3 loop: CASSLSSNEQFF. The CDR3 DNA reads TGTGCCAGCAGCTTGTCGAGCAATGAGCAGTTCTTC.

J is TRBJ2-6 and V is TRBV27; 7 bases align to TRBD2. CDR3 length: 17 residues. With 10 bases clipped from V and 0 bases from J, the junction kept 12 bases outside the gene matches. Germline CDR1 MNHEY, CDR2 SMNVEV (reference sequence). The CDR3 sequence is CATTSVAYPSGANVLTF. In DNA, the CDR3 is TGTGCCACCACTAGCGTTGCCTACCCCTCTGGGGCCAACGTCCTGACTTTC.

The J gene is TRBJ2-3, the V gene TRBV5-1; D remains ambiguous. Trimming left V 1 base short and J 1 base short, with 7 bases between. The germline V gene encodes CDR1 SGHRS and CDR2 YFSETQ. The CDR3 covers 14 residues. The CDR3: CASSLTVGTDTQYF. For the CDR3, the DNA is TGCGCCAGCAGCTTGACAGTGGGCACAGATACGCAGTATTTT.

The V call is TRBV12-3 or TRBV12-4, the J call TRBJ2-5; possible D gene TRBD2, 6 bases. Trimming removed 6 bases at V and 2 bases at J, with 10 bases between. CDR3 length equals 13 residues. The chain's CDR3 is CASSRDWQETQYF. Here the CDR3 DNA reads TGTGCCAGCAGCCGGGACTGGCAAGAGACCCAGTACTTC.

The chain has TRBV2 and TRBJ1-5, with TRBD1 matching 8 bases. The J segment lost 8 bases and the V segment lost 3 bases, leaving 3 bases of the junction unmatched. Germline values: CDR1 SNHLY, CDR2 FYNNEI. The CDR3 spans 13 residues. The CDR3 loop is CASSDGQGEPQHF. The CDR3 DNA reads TGTGCCAGCAGTGACGGACAGGGCGAGCCCCAGCATTTT. The complete variable domain, with remaining parts taken from reference TRBV2 and TRBJ1-5, reads EPEVTQTPSHQVTQMGQEVILRCVPISNHLYFYWYRQILGQKVEFLVSFYNNEISEKSEIFDDQFSVERPDGSNFTLKIRSTKLEDSAMYFCASSDGQGEPQHFGDGTRLSIL.

The chain is built from TRBV24-1 and TRBJ2-1; TRBD1 matches 11 bases. The CDR3 totals 15 residues. The germline CDR1 and CDR2 sequences are KGHDR and SFDVKD. After removal of 5 bases from V and 10 bases from J, the junction contained 9 bases not matched to a gene. For the CDR3, the DNA is TGTGCCACCAGTGCCCCCGGGACAGGGGGGAGAGAGCAGTTCTTC. This sequence encodes CATSAPGTGGREQFF.

V is TRBV5-8 and J is TRBJ2-7; D possibly corresponds to TRBD1 (6 bases). Germline values: CDR1 SGHTS, CDR2 YDEGEE. The CDR3 contains 16 residues. The V and J ends lost 2 bases and 0 bases respectively, with 15 bases between them. CDR3 amino acids: CASSFRQAQSSYEQYF. CDR3 DNA: TGTGCCAGCAGCTTTCGACAGGCCCAAAGCTCCTACGAGCAGTACTTC. Full variable domain (remainder filled in from reference TRBV5-8 and TRBJ2-7): EAGVTQSPTHLIKTRGQQATLRCSPISGHTSVYWYQQALGLGLQFLLWYDEGEERNRGNFPPRFSGRQFPNYSSELNVNALELEDSALYLCASSFRQAQSSYEQYFGPGTRLTVT.